This T cell receptor beta chain appears in the sequencing data of a study of blood T cell repertoires in COVID-19. Across the whole study: From T cells, B-cell-depleted T cells, or PBMCs came the material, which was cDNA or gDNA.

TCRdb keeps only in-frame clones here, not all; method: immunoSEQ multiplex PCR. Among roughly 290,000 clones listed, approximately 84% were seen once. V was shortened by 6 bases and J by 5 bases, with 10 bases between the two germline ends. The CDR3 extends over 13 amino acids. Germline V gene lookup returns CDR1 SNHLY and CDR2 FYNNEI. The sequencing input was peripheral blood. The chain links TRBV2 to TRBJ2-2; possibly TRBD2 for D (5 bases). The origin of this receptor is a woman aged 25 to 39 who had recovered from COVID-19. In DNA, the CDR3 is TGTGCCAGCAGATCCCGGACTACCGGGGAGCTGTTTTTT. It yields the protein CASRSRTTGELFF.